A selection of T cell receptor beta chains follows, all from one sample in a study of PD-1 blockade in mismatch repair-deficient tumors. The antigens of these receptors remain unknown. Measured with immunoSEQ multiplex PCR; TCRdb has only the in-frame clones, and not every one. The sample records about 14,000 clones, approximately 80% being singletons. Material: cells cultured in vitro, obtained from a patient treated with pembrolizumab. These receptors were collected from an adult with mismatch repair-deficient cancer. Both conserved end residues are part of each CDR3. Fields, in order: CDR3 length, D gene, V gene, clone size, J gene, CDR3 DNA, CDR3 protein. The D gene is left open where the match is weak. Clone size is given for some rows only: seen once, a few or many times, or a class if the clone is expanded.

>16|TRBD2|TRBV11-3|NA|TRBJ2-2
TGTGCCAGCAGCTTAAGAGGGGCGGGAGGGACCAGGGAGCTGTTTTTT
CASSLRGAGGTRELFF
>15|NA|TRBV6-5|NA|TRBJ1-1
TGTGCCAGCAGTCAGCGGGGGGCGACGAACACTGAAGCTTTCTTT
CASSQRGATNTEAFF
>16|TRBD1|TRBV2|few|TRBJ1-6
TGTGCCAGCAGTGAAAGTGCGACAGGGTATAATTCACCCCTCCACTTT
CASSESATGYNSPLHF
>14|TRBD1|TRBV6-1|NA|TRBJ2-7
TGTGCCAGCAGTGAAATGGGACAGTACTACGAGCAGTACTTC
CASSEMGQYYEQYF
>15|NA|TRBV19|NA|TRBJ1-1
TGTGCCAGTAGTACTTCCGACCGGGGGAACACTGAAGCTTTCTTT
CASSTSDRGNTEAFF
>14|NA|TRBV7-2|NA|TRBJ2-3
TGTGCCAGCAGCTTTTCCCGGTCTCCAGATACGCAGTATTTT
CASSFSRSPDTQYF
>15|TRBD1|TRBV7-2|few|TRBJ2-2
TGTGCCAGCAGCCTTATTACAGGGGGCACCGGGGAGCTGTTTTTT
CASSLITGGTGELFF
>16|TRBD1|TRBV11-2|NA|TRBJ2-3
TGTGCCAGCAGCTTAATGGGACAGGGGGCGATGTATACGCAGTATTTT
CASSLMGQGAMYTQYF
>13|TRBD2|TRBV7-9|NA|TRBJ2-7
TGTGCCAGCACCAGCGGGAGGGCCTACGAGCAGTACTTC
CASTSGRAYEQYF
>16|TRBD1|TRBV9|NA|TRBJ1-4
TGTGCCACAAGGACAGGGGACTATGCAACTAATGAAAAACTGTTTTTT
CATRTGDYATNEKLFF
>14|TRBD2|TRBV7-6|NA|TRBJ2-7
TGTGCCAGCAGGCCTAGCGGGGGGGACTACGAGCAGTACTTC
CASRPSGGDYEQYF
>13|NA|TRBV7-9|NA|TRBJ2-7
TGTGCCAGCAGCAACTTAGCGGACTACGAGCAGTACTTC
CASSNLADYEQYF
>13|TRBD1|TRBV27|NA|TRBJ2-1
TGTGCCAGCAGTCGGACAGGGTGGGATGAGCAGTTCTTC
CASSRTGWDEQFF
>16|NA|TRBV25-1|NA|TRBJ2-1
TGTGCCAGCAGTGAATGGGCGGTTAGCTCCTACAATGAGCAGTTCTTC
CASSEWAVSSYNEQFF
>15|NA|TRBV19|NA|TRBJ1-1
TGTGCCAGTAGTATAGTTGGGGGCTTGAACACTGAAGCTTTCTTT
CASSIVGGLNTEAFF
>16|TRBD2|TRBV29-1|NA|TRBJ2-3
TGCAGCGTTGAACCACGCGGAGAGGGAGGGACAGATACGCAGTATTTT
CSVEPRGEGGTDTQYF
>13|NA|TRBV14|NA|TRBJ1-1
TGTGCCAGCAGCCAAGTTGTGAACACTGAAGCTTTCTTT
CASSQVVNTEAFF
>13|NA|TRBV4-1|NA|TRBJ1-5
TGCGCCAGCAGCCAAGGATACGGTCAGCCCCAGCATTTT
CASSQGYGQPQHF
>14|NA|TRBV27|few|TRBJ1-5
TGTGCCAGCACCGCGTGGGGGGGGGATCAGCCCCAGCATTTT
CASTAWGGDQPQHF
>17|TRBD2|TRBV7-8|NA|TRBJ2-2
TGTGCCAGCAGCTTAGTTTTGGCGGGAGGGCCCTCCGGGGAGCTGTTTTTT
CASSLVLAGGPSGELFF
>15|NA|TRBV5-4|NA|TRBJ2-7
TGTGCCAGCAGTTTAGTCGGCGGGCCCTCCCCCCTGCAGTACTTC
CASSLVGGPSPLQYF
>12|NA|TRBV5-6|NA|TRBJ2-3
TGTGCCAGCAGCTTCCCGGGAGATACGCAGTATTTT
CASSFPGDTQYF